The 6 T cell receptor beta chains listed next were all sequenced from one sample in a study of blood T cell repertoires in COVID-19. TCRdb keeps only in-frame clones here, not all; method: immunoSEQ multiplex PCR. The table has about 66,000 clones, around 93% seen once; the top ten hold under 8.5%. Sequenced sample: peripheral blood. These receptors came from a human donor in a cohort sampled during active COVID-19.

The rearrangement links TRBV27 to TRBJ1-6, with 8 bases fitting TRBD1. J gave up 9 bases and V 6 bases, and 10 bases lay outside the gene matches. Per germline, CDR1 MNHEY and CDR2 SMNVEV (reference sequence). The CDR3 runs to 15 residues. CDR3 sequence: CASSPQGARVSPLHF. CDR3 coding DNA: TGTGCCAGCAGCCCCCAGGGGGCGCGGGTTTCACCCCTCCACTTT.

The rearrangement links TRBV27 to TRBJ1-3; D ambiguous. CDR1 MNHEY and CDR2 SMNVEV come from the germline V gene (reference sequence). This CDR3 contains 14 residues. The V and J ends lost 10 bases and 0 bases respectively, with 13 bases between them. The CDR3 protein is CATLQRPSGNTIYF. The CDR3, as DNA: TGTGCCACCCTACAGAGACCCTCTGGAAACACCATATATTTT.

The chain combines TRBV12-3 or TRBV12-4 with TRBJ1-1, with unresolved D. V was clipped by 6 bases and J by 2 bases, with 10 bases between them. The CDR3 has 13 residues. CDR3 bases: TGTGCCAGCAGCCCAACAGTTAACACTGAAGCTTTCTTT. As protein: CASSPTVNTEAFF.

The rearrangement uses TRBV7-2 and TRBJ2-7; a possible D gene is TRBD2 (5 bases). Germline V lookup: CDR1 SGHTA, CDR2 FQGNSA. The CDR3 is made up of 14 amino acids. V lost 0 bases and J 4 bases, leaving 10 bases between the germline ends. The CDR3 DNA follows: TGTGCCAGCAGCTTAGCGGGAGACCGGTACGAGCAGTACTTC. Translation gives CASSLAGDRYEQYF. Full variable domain (missing parts from reference TRBV7-2 and TRBJ2-7): GAGVSQSPSNKVTEKGKDVELRCDPISGHTALYWYRQSLGQGLEFLIYFQGNSAPDKSGLPSDRFSAERTGGSVSTLTIQRTQQEDSAVYLCASSLAGDRYEQYFGPGTRLTVT.

J is TRBJ2-1 and V is TRBV20-1, with D unclear. The CDR3 consists of 11 residues. V was shortened by 7 bases and J by 8 bases, with 12 bases between the two germline ends. Germline V gene lookup returns CDR1 DFQATT and CDR2 SNEGSKA (reference sequence). This CDR3 is CSGGPTYEQFF. The CDR3 coding sequence is TGCAGTGGCGGCCCCACTTATGAGCAGTTCTTC.

This chain uses TRBV7-6 with TRBJ1-6; TRBD1 agrees at 8 bases. Unmatched junction bases numbered 7, after V lost 0 bases and J lost 9 bases. The CDR3 runs 16 residues. CDR1 and CDR2 from the germline V gene are SGHVS and FNYEAQ. DNA of the CDR3: TGTGCCAGCAGCTTAGCCCGGACAGGGACTACTTCACCCCTCCACTTT. Translation: CASSLARTGTTSPLHF.